This passage covers 9 T cell receptor beta chains from one sample sequenced in a study of human T cells and chemical hapten exposure. TCRdb reprocessed the RACE reads via MiXCR and lists one record per CDR3 protein. The data hold 80,000 to 95,000 distinct CDR3 sequences, with 9.5% to 11% observed a single time. Described time point: patch test 2, 6 weeks after DPC sensitization. Treatment given: therapeutic diphenylcyclopropenone sensitization with weekly scalp DPC. The source was whole blood, collected in connection with sensitization to the hapten diphenylcyclopropenone (DPC). Source of these receptors: a man aged 40-49 years with alopecia areata. Some clones in this sample may be carry-over from other donors' samples.

This chain joins TRBV7-3 and TRBJ2-7; 7 bases line up with TRBD1. Germline loops: CDR1 SGHTA, CDR2 FQGTGA. Trimming removed 0 bases from V and 4 bases from J; junction bases left unmatched: 6. The CDR3 is 15 amino acids. CDR3 nucleotide sequence: TGTGCCAGCAGCTTAACGGGGGCAGGGGGATACGAGCAGTACTTC. Its protein is CASSLTGAGGYEQYF. The whole variable domain, remainder taken from reference TRBV7-3 and TRBJ2-7, is GAGVSQTPSNKVTEKGKYVELRCDPISGHTALYWYRQSLGQGPEFLIYFQGTGAADDSGLPNDRFFAVRPEGSVSTLKIQRTERGDSAVYLCASSLTGAGGYEQYFGPGTRLTVT.

CDR3 coding DNA: TGTGCCATCGGGGCCTCGAGCTCCTACAATGAGCAGTTCTTC. It is translated as CAIGASSSYNEQFF. J is TRBJ2-1 and V is TRBV10-3, with TRBD1 as a possible D gene (5 bases). Germline V gene lookup returns CDR1 ENHRY and CDR2 SYGVKD. V shed 8 bases and J shed 0 bases, with 11 bases lying between them. The CDR3 covers 14 residues.

This clonotype was seen at least ten times. V and J are TRBV5-1 and TRBJ1-6, with 7 positions matching TRBD1. V lost 4 bases to trimming and J lost 7 bases; unmatched junction nucleotides: 8. CDR1 SGHRS and CDR2 YFSETQ come from the germline V gene. CDR3 length equals 15 residues. The CDR3: CASSVGTANNSPLHF. The CDR3 bases are TGCGCCAGCAGCGTGGGGACAGCCAACAATTCACCCCTCCACTTT.

This clonotype was counted only a few times. The chain has TRBV7-3 and TRBJ2-6; D perhaps matches TRBD1 (5 bases). Germline CDR1 and CDR2: SGHTA and FQGTGA. V was cut by 3 bases and J by 0 bases, with 9 bases left in between. This CDR3 contains 16 residues. CDR3 residues: CASSFDRFSGANVLTF. As DNA, the CDR3 is TGTGCCAGCAGCTTTGACAGATTCTCTGGGGCCAACGTCCTGACTTTC.

In this sample, this clonotype turned up a few times. The chain uses TRBV20-1 and TRBJ2-7, with 7 bases fitting TRBD2. The CDR3 consists of 14 residues. Germline assignment: CDR1 DFQATT and CDR2 SNEGSKA (reference sequence). Trimming took 1 base from V and 2 from J; bases not matched to a gene: 5. CDR3 sequence: CSARVGGSPYEQYV. CDR3 DNA: TGCAGTGCTAGAGTGGGAGGGAGCCCCTACGAGCAGTACGTC.

This clonotype was found a few times. The chain combines TRBV11-1 with TRBJ2-1; TRBD2 aligns across 9 bases. Germline-derived CDR1 and CDR2 are SGHAT and FQDESV (reference sequence). Losses at the gene ends were 1 base for V and 4 bases for J; bases not matched to a gene: 8. The CDR3 runs 17 residues. The CDR3 DNA sequence: TGTGCCAGCAGCTTAGGGGGCGGCCTAGCGGGGTACAATGAGCAGTTCTTC. Its translation is CASSLGGGLAGYNEQFF.

The CDR3 DNA follows: TGTGCCAGCAGTTACTCGTTCCTAGGAGGAGAGCAGTACTTC. This codes for CASSYSFLGGEQYF. The chain is built from TRBV6-5 and TRBJ2-7; TRBD2 might be the D (5 bases). This CDR3 is 14 amino acids long. Germline loops: CDR1 MNHEY, CDR2 SVGAGI. V lost 0 bases and J lost 7, with 13 bases in between.

This clonotype was recorded at least ten times. This chain uses TRBV28 with TRBJ1-4, with a tentative D call TRBD1 (5 bases). The CDR3 extends over 15 amino acids. Per germline, CDR1 MDHEN and CDR2 SYDVKM. Trimming left V 4 bases short and J 5 bases short, with 14 bases between. The CDR3 is CASSSSGTWNEKLFF. CDR3 coding DNA: TGTGCCAGCAGTTCATCCGGGACGTGGAATGAAAAACTGTTTTTT.

This clonotype came up a few times. The chain carries TRBV29-1 and TRBJ1-2; 9 positions match TRBD1. With 3 bases clipped from V and 6 bases from J, the junction kept 2 bases outside the gene matches. The CDR3 covers 12 residues. CDR1 and CDR2 (germline): SQVTM, ANQGSEA. DNA for the CDR3: TGCAGCGTTGATACAGGGGGCAATGGCTACACCTTC. Amino acid sequence: CSVDTGGNGYTF.